What follows are 8 T cell receptor beta chains derived from one specimen sequenced in a study of post-analysis software for immune sequencing data. TCR beta cDNA libraries had unique molecular identifiers. TCRdb reprocessed the PCR reads with MiXCR, giving one entry per CDR3 protein. The sample gives approximately 570,000 distinct CDR3 sequences, around 47% of which show up once; 1.7% is in the top ten. No antigen has been identified for these receptors. Study-level points and caveats: Five TRBV segments, TRBV5-6, TRBV5-1 and TRBV20-1 among them, were found more frequent in patients than controls.

Sequencing was performed on blood. Receptor source: a girl aged 10-17 years with multiple sclerosis.

J is TRBJ2-5 and V is TRBV12-3 or TRBV12-4, with TRBD2 matching over 14 bases. The CDR3 spans 17 residues. Trimming at V came to 6 bases and at J to 1 base, leaving 7 bases not matched to a gene. This CDR3 reads CASRPRLAGGSQETQYF. CDR3 bases: TGTGCCAGCAGACCCCGACTAGCGGGGGGGTCCCAAGAGACCCAGTACTTC.

The table lists this clonotype with many counts. The chain is built from TRBV12-3 or TRBV12-4 and TRBJ2-7, with D possibly being TRBD1 (6 bases). The CDR3 totals 13 residues. V lost 5 bases, J lost 2 bases, and 10 bases lay in between. The CDR3 is CASSPQGPYEQYF. CDR3 bases: TGTGCCAGCAGTCCACAGGGACCCTACGAGCAGTACTTC.

The chain joins TRBV15 to TRBJ2-1; 8 bases match TRBD1. Germline loops: CDR1 LNHNV, CDR2 YYDKDF (reference sequence). This CDR3 has 19 residues. Germline trimming cut 5 bases from V and 10 bases from J; bases unmatched to any gene: 25. The CDR3 loop is CATSPTAVGIGTGTREQFF. The CDR3 bases are TGTGCCACCAGCCCCACTGCGGTAGGTATCGGGACAGGAACGCGGGAGCAGTTCTTC.

The chain recombines TRBV29-1 with TRBJ1-1; D call uncertain. The V gene's germline CDR1 is SQVTM and CDR2 ANQGSEA. This CDR3 spans 10 amino acids. V shed 4 bases and J shed 8 bases, with 8 bases lying between them. The CDR3 is CSVGVPEAFF. The CDR3 DNA follows: TGCAGCGTTGGAGTGCCGGAAGCTTTCTTT.

The rearrangement links TRBV10-3 to TRBJ1-5; 10 bases match TRBD1. With 3 bases clipped from V and 3 bases from J, the junction kept 5 bases outside the gene matches. The germline CDR1 and CDR2 sequences are ENHRY and SYGVKD. The CDR3 has 16 residues. In nucleotides, the CDR3 is TGTGCCATCAGTGACCCGACAGGGGGCAACAATCAGCCCCAGCATTTT. Translated: CAISDPTGGNNQPQHF.

This clonotype was detected only a few times. This chain uses TRBV20-1 with TRBJ1-6, with 10 positions matching TRBD1. There are 13 residues in the CDR3. Germline assignment: CDR1 DFQATT and CDR2 SNEGSKA (reference sequence). V lost 5 bases to trimming and J lost 9 bases; unmatched junction nucleotides: 4. CDR3 protein: CSAQTGGISPLHF. CDR3 DNA sequence: TGCAGTGCTCAGACAGGGGGCATTTCACCCCTCCACTTT.

The chain recombines TRBV5-1 with TRBJ2-6; D perhaps matches TRBD2 (5 bases). There are 17 residues in the CDR3. Trimming pared 4 bases from V and 4 bases from J, leaving 18 bases between. CDR1 and CDR2 (germline): SGHRS, YFSETQ. The CDR3 region has the DNA TGCGCCAGCAGCATGGACTCCCGGAAGAGGGGGGCCAACGTCCTGACTTTC. Its translation: CASSMDSRKRGANVLTF. Looking up the rest from reference TRBV5-1 and TRBJ2-6 gives the full variable domain: KAGVTQTPRYLIKTRGQQVTLSCSPISGHRSVSWYQQTPGQGLQFLFEYFSETQRNKGNFPGRFSGRQFSNSRSEMNVSTLELGDSALYLCASSMDSRKRGANVLTFGAGSRLTVL.

The chain has TRBV7-9 and TRBJ2-2, with 9 bases aligning to TRBD1. The CDR3 is 15 residues long. Per the germline V gene, CDR1 is SEHNR and CDR2 is FQNEAQ (reference sequence). Trimming at V came to 1 base and at J to 3 bases, leaving 0 bases not matched to a gene. The CDR3 sequence: CASSLGQGDTGELFF. The CDR3 DNA reads TGTGCCAGCAGCTTAGGACAGGGGGACACCGGGGAGCTGTTTTTT.